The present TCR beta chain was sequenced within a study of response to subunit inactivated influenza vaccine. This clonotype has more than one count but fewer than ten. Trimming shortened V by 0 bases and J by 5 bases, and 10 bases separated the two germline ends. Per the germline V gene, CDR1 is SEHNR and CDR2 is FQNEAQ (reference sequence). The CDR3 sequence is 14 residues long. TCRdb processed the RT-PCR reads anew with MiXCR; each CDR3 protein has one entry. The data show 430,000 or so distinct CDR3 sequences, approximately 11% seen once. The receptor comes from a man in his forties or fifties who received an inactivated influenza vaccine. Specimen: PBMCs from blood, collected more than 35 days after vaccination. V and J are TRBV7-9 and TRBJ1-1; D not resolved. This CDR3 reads CASSLAGVATEAFF. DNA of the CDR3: TGTGCCAGCAGCTTAGCCGGGGTCGCGACTGAAGCTTTCTTT.